These 3 T cell receptor beta chains came from one sample sequenced in a study of beta chain features in type 1 diabetes. The sequenced template was cDNA made from the entire isolated RNA. The repertoire was sequenced with immunoSEQ multiplex PCR; TCRdb's copy has only in-frame clones and lacks some. The sample records hundreds of thousands of clones, 15% to 20% being singletons. The specimen was naive CD4+ T cells from blood. The source is a woman between 18 and 30 years old in good health.

This clone was observed a few times. The chain has TRBV11-1 and TRBJ2-5; the match to TRBD1 covers 8 bases. V trimming: 5 bases; J trimming: 5 bases; junction bases outside the gene matches: 7. Per the germline V gene, CDR1 is SGHAT and CDR2 is FQDESV (reference sequence). CDR3 length: 14 amino acids. The CDR3 loop reads CASSHLGQGETQYF. In DNA, the CDR3 is TGTGCCAGCAGCCATTTAGGACAGGGTGAGACCCAGTACTTC.

The gene calls are TRBV5-4 and TRBJ2-1; D ambiguous. Germline loops: CDR1 SGHNT, CDR2 YYREEE (reference sequence). Trimming cost V 0 bases and J 10 bases, with 8 bases left between them. The CDR3 length is 12 residues. The CDR3 sequence: CASSLDAREQFF. The CDR3 bases are TGTGCCAGCAGCTTGGATGCGAGAGAGCAGTTCTTC.

J is TRBJ2-5 and V is TRBV10-3; D might be TRBD2 (6 bases). This CDR3 spans 12 amino acids. CDR1 is ENHRY and CDR2 is SYGVKD in the germline V gene. Trimming shortened V by 11 bases and J by 1 base, and 11 bases separated the two germline ends. The CDR3: CAVQAGQETQYF. The CDR3 nucleotides are TGTGCCGTACAAGCGGGCCAAGAGACCCAGTACTTC.